The entry below gives a single TCR beta chain sequence along with its context. V was trimmed by 5 bases and J by 6 bases, leaving 20 bases between them. There are 15 residues in the CDR3. Germline lookup yields CDR1 SGHTA and CDR2 FQGNSA. The record originates from a study of blood T cell repertoires in COVID-19. Background on the study: Specimens from acute and convalescent COVID-19 originated in the United States, Italy and Spain. Sample material is recorded as cDNA or gDNA derived from T cells, B-cell-depleted T cells, or PBMCs.

Original methodology: Estimation of nucleated cell counts relied on the amplification of reference gene primers. Data came from immunoSEQ multiplex PCR; TCRdb stores just in-frame clones and leaves some out. V, J and clone size derive from that table, while D and trimming were established from the DNA sequence. Of 200,000 to 300,000 clones listed, 75% to 90% are singletons. The receptor comes from a human donor in a cohort sampled during active COVID-19. Sequences were obtained from peripheral blood. The chain is built from TRBV7-2 and TRBJ2-7; D possibly corresponds to TRBD1 (6 bases). Here the CDR3 reads CASSMPGQLLFEQYF. In DNA, the CDR3 is TGTGCCAGCAGCATGCCCGGACAGCTTCTGTTCGAGCAGTACTTC.